A single sample gave rise to the 20 T cell receptor beta chains below, sequenced in a study of blood T cell repertoires in COVID-19. Profiled with immunoSEQ multiplex PCR; TCRdb holds only in-frame clones, not every one. In the table there are 120,000 or so clones, around 74% of which are singletons. The sample consisted of peripheral blood. These receptors originate from a man between 60 and 75 years old with acute or convalescent COVID-19.

In its sample, this clone was seen a few times. This chain connects TRBV27 to TRBJ1-2, with D possibly TRBD1 on 5 matching bases. Germline V lookup: CDR1 MNHEY, CDR2 SMNVEV (reference sequence). The V gene lost 4 bases and the J gene lost 5 bases, with 17 bases spanning the gap. CDR3 size: 15 residues. The CDR3 region has the DNA TGTGCCAGCAGTTCTTTAAGGGGAGGGGTGTATGGCTACACCTTC. Encoded protein: CASSSLRGGVYGYTF.

This clone was seen just once. The genes are TRBV5-1 and TRBJ1-6; 8 bases align to TRBD1. The length of the CDR3 is 15 residues. From germline, CDR1 is SGHRS and CDR2 YFSETQ. V shed 3 bases, J shed 2 bases, and the junction held 1 base outside the gene matches. CDR3 nucleotide sequence: TGCGCCAGCAGCTGGACAGGGCCCTATAATTCACCCCTCCACTTT. It codes for CASSWTGPYNSPLHF. Variable domain in full (rest from reference TRBV5-1 and TRBJ1-6): KAGVTQTPRYLIKTRGQQVTLSCSPISGHRSVSWYQQTPGQGLQFLFEYFSETQRNKGNFPGRFSGRQFSNSRSEMNVSTLELGDSALYLCASSWTGPYNSPLHFGNGTRLTVT.

This clone has just a few counts. The CDR3 spells CASSLSRRTGGSEKGYGYTF. Here the CDR3 DNA reads TGTGCCAGCAGTTTATCGAGGCGGACAGGGGGCTCCGAGAAGGGCTATGGCTACACCTTC. The V gene is TRBV27, the J gene TRBJ1-2, with 11 nucleotides matching TRBD1. The CDR3 is made up of 20 amino acids. Germline V lookup: CDR1 MNHEY, CDR2 SMNVEV (reference sequence). V lost 0 bases, J lost 4 bases, and 16 bases stayed unmatched.

The chain uses TRBV7-2 and TRBJ2-1; possible D gene TRBD2, 5 bases. The ends were cut back, 6 bases at V and 4 bases at J, with 13 bases in the middle. The length of the CDR3 is 14 residues. Per the germline V gene, CDR1 is SGHTA and CDR2 is FQGNSA. CDR3 DNA sequence: TGTGCCAGCAGACCCGGGTGGGAGTACAATGAGCAGTTCTTC. It yields the protein CASRPGWEYNEQFF. The variable domain in full, with the rest retrieved from reference TRBV7-2 and TRBJ2-1, is GAGVSQSPSNKVTEKGKDVELRCDPISGHTALYWYRQSLGQGLEFLIYFQGNSAPDKSGLPSDRFSAERTGGSVSTLTIQRTQQEDSAVYLCASRPGWEYNEQFFGPGTRLTVL.

Comment on this clone: The sample has other DNA sequences that encode this CDR3 too. V and J are TRBV6-5 and TRBJ2-7; D perhaps matches TRBD2 (5 bases). The CDR3 sequence is 12 residues long. CDR1 is MNHEY and CDR2 is SVGAGI in the germline V gene. Deletions cut 5 bases from V and 3 bases from J, with 8 bases between. The CDR3 DNA is TGTGCCAGCAGTACGGGGAACTACGAGCAGTACTTC. It codes for CASSTGNYEQYF.

This rearrangement joins TRBV18 to TRBJ2-7; 11 bases align to TRBD2. CDR1 is KGHSH and CDR2 is LQKENI in the germline V gene. V lost 3 bases to trimming and J lost 5 bases; unmatched junction nucleotides: 6. The CDR3 covers 15 residues. CDR3 DNA: TGTGCCAGCTCACCCCTAGCGGGAGGTAGGGACGAGCAGTACTTC. It specifies CASSPLAGGRDEQYF. Supplemented by reference TRBV18 and TRBJ2-7, the full variable domain reads NAGVMQNPRHLVRRRGQEARLRCSPMKGHSHVYWYRQLPEEGLKFMVYLQKENIIDESGMPKERFSAEFPKEGPSILRIQQVVRGDSAAYFCASSPLAGGRDEQYFGPGTRLTVT.

The chain is built from TRBV24-1 and TRBJ2-7, with 9 bases lining up with TRBD2. The CDR3 is 15 residues long. Looked up from germline, CDR1 is KGHDR and CDR2 is SFDVKD. J lost 3 bases, V lost 3 bases, and 5 bases had no gene match. The CDR3 reads CATSDVGSGGYEQYF. The CDR3 DNA reads as TGTGCCACCAGTGATGTGGGTAGCGGGGGCTACGAGCAGTACTTC.

The chain is built from TRBV7-9 and TRBJ1-5; TRBD1 matches at 7 bases. Germline assignment: CDR1 SEHNR and CDR2 FQNEAQ (reference sequence). The trim removed 4 bases at V and 4 bases at J, leaving 7 bases unmatched. The CDR3 runs to 15 residues. Here the CDR3 reads CASSSQGQGNQPQHF. CDR3 nucleotides: TGTGCCAGCAGCTCACAGGGGCAGGGGAATCAGCCCCAGCATTTT. Looking up the rest from reference TRBV7-9 and TRBJ1-5 gives the full variable domain: DTGVSQNPRHKITKRGQNVTFRCDPISEHNRLYWYRQTLGQGPEFLTYFQNEAQLEKSRLLSDRFSAERPKGSFSTLEIQRTEQGDSAMYLCASSSQGQGNQPQHFGDGTRLSIL.

This clone has more than one count but fewer than ten. The chain combines TRBV11-3 with TRBJ1-2; 7 bases are a match to TRBD1. Germline lookup yields CDR1 SGHNT and CDR2 YENEEA. The CDR3 sequence is 14 residues long. Unmatched junction bases numbered 4, after V lost 2 bases and J lost 4 bases. The CDR3 loop reads CASSLNGQVYGYTF. As DNA, the CDR3 is TGTGCCAGCAGCTTAAACGGACAGGTCTATGGCTACACCTTC.

CDR3 nucleotides: TGTGCCAGCAGCTTAGCGCCGGGACTAGCACTGTACGAGCAGTACTTC. Its translation: CASSLAPGLALYEQYF. The chain recombines TRBV7-6 with TRBJ2-7; the match to TRBD2 covers 9 bases. The CDR3 covers 16 residues. Trimming took 0 bases from V and 4 from J; bases not matched to a gene: 7. CDR1 and CDR2 from the germline V gene are SGHVS and FNYEAQ.

This clone came up a few times. The chain uses TRBV24-1 and TRBJ1-6; the D is unclear. The germline CDR1 and CDR2 sequences are KGHDR and SFDVKD. V was clipped by 4 bases and J by 10 bases, with 13 bases between them. This CDR3 contains 14 residues. The CDR3 loop reads CATSDAVSNSPLHF. The CDR3 bases are TGTGCCACCAGTGACGCCGTTTCTAACTCACCCCTCCACTTT.

The V gene is TRBV11-2, the J gene TRBJ2-2; 10 bases match TRBD2. The CDR3 is 15 residues long. V shed 5 bases, J shed 7 bases, and the junction held 7 bases outside the gene matches. In germline, CDR1 is SGHAT, CDR2 FQNNGV. CDR3 bases: TGTGCCAGCAGCCCCACAGCGGGGGGGGGCGGGGAGCTGTTTTTT. This gives the protein CASSPTAGGGGELFF.

The chain joins TRBV9 to TRBJ2-3; 8 bases fit TRBD2. With 7 bases clipped from V and 5 bases from J, the junction kept 9 bases outside the gene matches. Germline loops: CDR1 SGDLS, CDR2 YYNGEE. This CDR3 is 14 amino acids long. The CDR3 DNA reads as TGTGCCAGCGGAGGGCGGGAGGATCGAGATACGCAGTATTTT. This translates into CASGGREDRDTQYF.

The chain carries TRBV2 and TRBJ2-3; 7 positions agree with TRBD2. CDR1 is SNHLY and CDR2 is FYNNEI in the germline V gene. The CDR3 has 15 amino acids. V trimming: 8 bases; J trimming: 0 bases; junction bases outside the gene matches: 8. The CDR3 nucleotides are TGTGCCAGCGGCGGGGGACCACCTAGCACAGATACGCAGTATTTT. This encodes CASGGGPPSTDTQYF.

This chain connects TRBV5-1 to TRBJ2-1; D might be TRBD2 (5 bases). The V and J ends lost 0 bases and 9 bases respectively, with 16 bases between them. This CDR3 has 15 amino acids. CDR1 is SGHRS, CDR2 YFSETQ, per germline. CDR3 sequence (DNA): TGCGCCAGCAGCTTGGACCCGGGGAAAGGTTCTGAGCAGTTCTTC. Protein product: CASSLDPGKGSEQFF. Full variable domain (remainder filled in from reference TRBV5-1 and TRBJ2-1): KAGVTQTPRYLIKTRGQQVTLSCSPISGHRSVSWYQQTPGQGLQFLFEYFSETQRNKGNFPGRFSGRQFSNSRSEMNVSTLELGDSALYLCASSLDPGKGSEQFFGPGTRLTVL.

CDR3: CASSQTGYEQFF. The CDR3 DNA is TGTGCCAGCAGCCAGACAGGTTATGAGCAGTTCTTC. The chain carries TRBV3-1 (or the pseudogene TRBV3-2) and TRBJ2-1; weak D call: TRBD1 (6 bases). V lost 3 bases, J lost 8 bases, and 8 bases lay in between. Germline-derived CDR1 and CDR2 are LGHDT and YNNKEL (reference sequence). The length of the CDR3 is 12 residues.

This chain links TRBV9 with TRBJ2-3, with a weak D call TRBD1 (6 bases). With 0 bases removed from V and 6 bases from J, the gap between germline ends came to 14 bases. The CDR3 extends over 15 amino acids. Germline lookup yields CDR1 SGDLS and CDR2 YYNGEE. The CDR3 loop is CASSVAGRGDDTQYF. CDR3 DNA: TGTGCCAGCAGCGTAGCAGGCAGGGGTGACGATACGCAGTATTTT.

V is TRBV6-2 or TRBV6-3 and J is TRBJ2-3; D is undetermined. The germline CDR1 and CDR2 sequences are MNHEY and SVGEGT. The V and J ends lost 4 bases and 0 bases respectively, with 11 bases between them. The CDR3 contains 15 residues. CDR3 bases: TGTGCCAGCAGTTCCCACCGGCGGAGCACAGATACGCAGTATTTT. Its translation is CASSSHRRSTDTQYF.

This clone was seen only a few times. The chain recombines TRBV27 with TRBJ1-6, with D unresolved. V was shortened by 5 bases and J by 7 bases, with 6 bases between the two germline ends. This CDR3 region has 12 residues. Germline values: CDR1 MNHEY, CDR2 SMNVEV (reference sequence). The CDR3 region has the DNA TGTGCCAGCAGTGGAGGGAATTCACCCCTCCACTTT. Amino acid sequence: CASSGGNSPLHF.

A few counts support this clone. The gene calls are TRBV19 and TRBJ1-1, with D possibly being TRBD1 (5 bases). The germline V and J ends were trimmed by 2 bases and 3 bases, with 16 bases remaining between them. Germline loops: CDR1 LNHDA, CDR2 SQIVND (reference sequence). The CDR3 covers 16 residues. Here the CDR3 DNA reads TGTGCCAGTAGTATAAGGAGGGGAGTCAAGGACACTGAAGCTTTCTTT. This translates into CASSIRRGVKDTEAFF.